The 25 T cell receptor beta chains below all came from one sample that was sequenced in a study of T-cell reconstitution after alpha-beta-depleted transplantation in children. The authors prepared the TCRbeta library with unique molecular identifiers. TCRdb re-called the PCR reads with MiXCR, one entry per CDR3 protein. The table records about 600,000 distinct CDR3 sequences, 10% to 15% of them present only once. The sample was PBMCs, mostly from graft donor cells, taken 360 days after TCRalphabeta/CD19-depleted stem cell transplant. Receptor source: a male patient aged 10 to 17 who had a stem cell transplant for acute myeloid leukemia, so the T cells may come from the graft donor.

This clonotype showed up many times. The chain is built from TRBV25-1 and TRBJ2-7; D perhaps matches TRBD2 (6 bases). The ends were cut back, 1 base at V and 1 base at J, with 26 bases in the middle. The CDR3 length is 20 residues. The germline V gene has CDR1 MGHDK and CDR2 SYGVNS. The CDR3 protein is CASSELIRGVGGRTSYEQYF. CDR3 DNA: TGTGCCAGCAGTGAATTGATTAGGGGAGTAGGAGGGAGGACGTCCTACGAGCAGTACTTC.

This clonotype occurred a few times. The J gene is TRBJ1-2, the V gene TRBV6-6; D not resolved. Germline CDR1 MNHNY, CDR2 SVGAGI (reference sequence). V lost 4 bases and J 4 bases, leaving 7 bases between the germline ends. The CDR3 is 12 residues long. The CDR3 here is CASSSSGYGYTF. CDR3 nucleotides: TGTGCCAGCAGTTCGTCAGGCTATGGCTACACCTTC.

The V and J genes are TRBV5-1 and TRBJ1-2; D remains ambiguous. There are 14 residues in the CDR3. The germline V gene has CDR1 SGHRS and CDR2 YFSETQ. With 0 bases removed from V and 4 bases from J, the gap between germline ends came to 10 bases. CDR3 protein: CASSLGGFPYGYTF. The CDR3 bases are TGCGCCAGCAGCTTGGGAGGATTTCCCTATGGCTACACCTTC. Combining the CDR3 with reference TRBV5-1 and TRBJ1-2 gives the whole variable domain KAGVTQTPRYLIKTRGQQVTLSCSPISGHRSVSWYQQTPGQGLQFLFEYFSETQRNKGNFPGRFSGRQFSNSRSEMNVSTLELGDSALYLCASSLGGFPYGYTFGSGTRLTVV.

The rearrangement uses TRBV6-1 and TRBJ2-1, with 13 bases aligning to TRBD2. V was pared by 7 bases and J by 8 bases, with 17 bases of the junction left unmatched. Germline V CDR1 and CDR2: MNHNS, SASEGT. The CDR3 contains 18 residues. The CDR3 DNA reads as TGTGCCAGCATCTACGGACTAGCGGGAGCTCCCAGGGGCGATGAGCAGTTCTTC. This encodes CASIYGLAGAPRGDEQFF.

This clonotype occurred a few times. The chain carries TRBV6-1 and TRBJ2-1; D call uncertain. The V gene lost 6 bases and the J gene lost 0 bases, with 9 bases spanning the gap. Germline V lookup: CDR1 MNHNS, CDR2 SASEGT. The CDR3 has 14 amino acids. The CDR3 reads CASRPHSSYNEQFF. The CDR3 DNA reads TGTGCCAGCAGACCACATAGCTCCTACAATGAGCAGTTCTTC.

This clonotype was seen many times. The V gene is TRBV2, the J gene TRBJ2-5; D unresolved. The CDR3 length is 12 residues. The V gene lost 7 bases and the J gene lost 1 base, with 7 bases spanning the gap. CDR1 and CDR2 (germline): SNHLY, FYNNEI. The chain's CDR3 is CASTAAQETQYF. The CDR3 coding sequence is TGTGCCAGCACCGCGGCCCAAGAGACCCAGTACTTC.

The chain links TRBV7-9 to TRBJ2-7; perhaps TRBD1 as D (6 bases). This CDR3 has 14 amino acids. The germline CDR1 and CDR2 sequences are SEHNR and FQNEAQ (reference sequence). V lost 3 bases and J lost 1, with 10 bases in between. Here the CDR3 reads CASSFPTGSYEQYF. The CDR3 DNA follows: TGTGCCAGCAGCTTCCCGACAGGTTCCTACGAGCAGTACTTC.

This clonotype turned up a few times. The genes are TRBV6-2 or TRBV6-3 and TRBJ1-5; D gene uncertain. CDR1 and CDR2 (germline): MNHEY, SVGEGT. The CDR3 extends over 16 amino acids. The V end lost 0 bases, the J end lost 2 bases, and 11 bases lay between the germline ends. CDR3 bases: TGTGCCAGCAGTTACTCGAGTAGGTCCGGCAATCAGCCCCAGCATTTT. Translation: CASSYSSRSGNQPQHF.

In the case of this clonotype: A read error may explain this, as a much larger clone is one base away. The CDR3 region has the DNA TGTACCAGCAGTTGGCTAGTTGGCGAGCAGTTCTTC. It codes for CTSSWLVGEQFF. The chain has TRBV12-3 or TRBV12-4 and TRBJ2-1; no firm D call. This CDR3 is built from 12 residues.

This clonotype was observed a handful of times. The chain carries TRBV20-1 and TRBJ2-5, with TRBD2 matching over 10 bases. V lost 0 bases and J lost 4; bases outside the gene matches: 8. This CDR3 comprises 16 residues. CDR1 is DFQATT and CDR2 is SNEGSKA in the germline V gene (reference sequence). CDR3 sequence reads: CSARDGASGRRETQYF. The CDR3 DNA is TGCAGTGCTAGAGATGGAGCTAGCGGGAGACGAGAGACCCAGTACTTC.

The chain combines TRBV12-3 or TRBV12-4 with TRBJ2-7; no reliable D call. The CDR3 runs 13 residues. V was clipped by 6 bases and J by 2 bases, with 11 bases between them. CDR3 sequence: CASRVGNTYEQYF. The CDR3 nucleotides read TGTGCCAGCAGGGTTGGCAATACCTACGAGCAGTACTTC.

This clonotype has more than one count but fewer than ten. This chain joins TRBV6-2 or TRBV6-3 and TRBJ2-5, with D maybe TRBD1 (6 bases). With 6 bases removed from V and 9 bases from J, the gap between germline ends came to 20 bases. Germline assignment: CDR1 MNHEY and CDR2 SVGEGT. There are 14 residues in the CDR3. This chain's CDR3 is CASSQYRAPVAQYF. The CDR3 bases are TGTGCCAGCAGCCAATACAGGGCCCCGGTTGCCCAGTACTTC.

This clonotype was seen at least ten times. This sequence joins TRBV12-3 or TRBV12-4 and TRBJ2-1, with a tentative D call TRBD1 (5 bases). The germline V and J ends were trimmed by 3 bases and 6 bases, with 9 bases remaining between them. The CDR3 spans 13 residues. The CDR3 is CASSLGPSNEQFF. The CDR3, as DNA: TGTGCCAGCAGTTTGGGGCCCTCCAATGAGCAGTTCTTC.

V gene TRBV21-1 combines with J gene TRBJ2-1; TRBD2 is the table's D call, not checked against the DNA. TRBV21-1 is an annotated pseudogene. The CDR3 sequence is 17 residues long. The CDR3 here is CASSPTHPHRCYNEQFF. Written as DNA, the CDR3 is TGTGCCAGCAGCCCGACCCACCCGCACAGGTGCTACAATGAGCAGTTCTTC.

This clonotype was picked up many times. The V gene is TRBV15, the J gene TRBJ1-1; TRBD1 might be the D (6 bases). V dropped 4 bases and J dropped 11 bases, with 14 bases sitting between them. The CDR3 contains 12 residues. The V gene's germline CDR1 is LNHNV and CDR2 YYDKDF (reference sequence). The CDR3 region is CATSILTGSAFF. CDR3 DNA: TGTGCCACCAGCATACTGACAGGCAGCGCTTTCTTT.

In this sample, this clonotype turned up a few times. The chain couples TRBV9 to TRBJ2-7, with 7 bases identical to TRBD2. The CDR3 consists of 14 residues. Germline lookup yields CDR1 SGDLS and CDR2 YYNGEE. The junction had 9 bases not matched to a gene; V was cut back by 2 bases and J by 7 bases. CDR3 bases: TGTGCCAGCAGCGTCCTAGCGGAAGGAGGGGAGCAGTACTTC. It is translated as CASSVLAEGGEQYF. Together with reference TRBV9 and TRBJ2-7, the CDR3 gives the full variable domain: DSGVTQTPKHLITATGQRVTLRCSPRSGDLSVYWYQQSLDQGLQFLIQYYNGEERAKGNILERFSAQQFPDLHSELNLSSLELGDSALYFCASSVLAEGGEQYFGPGTRLTVT.

The rearrangement links TRBV12-3 or TRBV12-4 to TRBJ1-1; TRBD1 is a possible D gene (6 bases). The V end lost 5 bases, the J end lost 2 bases, and 18 bases lay between the germline ends. CDR3 size: 16 residues. In DNA, the CDR3 is TGTGCCAGCAGTCAAACGACCCAGGGGATCAACACTGAAGCTTTCTTT. It translates to CASSQTTQGINTEAFF.

The chain joins TRBV5-1 to TRBJ2-3, with D unclear. Germline CDR1 SGHRS, CDR2 YFSETQ. The CDR3 loop spans 15 amino acids. V shed 2 bases and J shed 3 bases, with 13 bases lying between them. CDR3 region: CASSLLDPGTDTQYF. The CDR3 nucleotides are TGCGCCAGCAGCTTATTGGACCCTGGGACAGATACGCAGTATTTT.

The genes are TRBV6-1 and TRBJ2-3; D uncertain. The CDR3 loop spans 14 amino acids. The ends were cut back, 4 bases at V and 3 bases at J, with 11 bases in the middle. The germline gives CDR1 MNHNS, CDR2 SASEGT. Here the CDR3 reads CASSGRSSTDTQYF. In DNA form, the CDR3 reads TGTGCCAGCAGTGGACGGAGTTCTACAGATACGCAGTATTTT.

This chain joins TRBV7-6 and TRBJ2-1, with D possibly TRBD1 on 6 matching bases. The CDR3 extends over 15 amino acids. Germline values: CDR1 SGHVS, CDR2 FNYEAQ. The germline V and J ends were trimmed by 5 bases and 6 bases, with 17 bases remaining between them. CDR3 DNA sequence: TGTGCCAGCAGCAGCCCGGGACAACCTGCCAATGAGCAGTTCTTC. This encodes CASSSPGQPANEQFF. Drawing the rest from reference TRBV7-6 and TRBJ2-1, the complete variable domain is GAGVSQSPRYKVTKRGQDVALRCDPISGHVSLYWYRQALGQGPEFLTYFNYEAQQDKSGLPNDRFSAERPEGSISTLTIQRTEQRDSAMYRCASSSPGQPANEQFFGPGTRLTVL.

This clonotype was counted only a few times. The CDR3 region is CSVLPGLASTEQFF. In nucleotides, the CDR3 is TGCAGTGTCCTTCCGGGACTAGCATCCACTGAGCAGTTCTTC. This chain joins TRBV20-1 and TRBJ2-1; 9 nucleotides agree with TRBD2. V lost 7 bases and J lost 9; bases outside the gene matches: 13. The CDR3 loop spans 14 amino acids. Germline V gene lookup returns CDR1 DFQATT and CDR2 SNEGSKA (reference sequence).

The rearrangement uses TRBV28 and TRBJ2-6; no reliable D call. The germline V gene encodes CDR1 MDHEN and CDR2 SYDVKM. This CDR3 spans 17 amino acids. With 6 bases removed from V and 4 bases from J, the gap between germline ends came to 19 bases. CDR3 amino acids: CASSPPRRPTGANVLTF. For the CDR3, the DNA is TGTGCCAGCAGCCCGCCTCGCAGGCCGACGGGGGCCAACGTCCTGACTTTC.

The chain recombines TRBV20-1 with TRBJ2-1; 10 positions agree with TRBD1. The CDR3 runs 18 residues. Germline V gene data show CDR1 as DFQATT and CDR2 as SNEGSKA (reference sequence). J lost 4 bases, V lost 5 bases, and 17 bases had no gene match. This chain's CDR3 is CSAFYPSLRDRGYNEQFF. CDR3 DNA: TGCAGTGCTTTCTATCCATCGCTAAGGGACAGGGGTTACAATGAGCAGTTCTTC.

This clonotype was seen repeatedly, ten times or more. The gene calls are TRBV12-3 or TRBV12-4 and TRBJ2-1, with a tentative D call TRBD2 (5 bases). V was shortened by 7 bases and J by 9 bases, with 10 bases between the two germline ends. The CDR3 covers 11 residues. As DNA, the CDR3 is TGTGCCAGCAAAGTTGGAGGTGAGCAGTTCTTC. Translation gives CASKVGGEQFF.

This clonotype was counted between two and nine times. The V and J genes are TRBV18 and TRBJ2-7; no reliable D call. Germline V gene data show CDR1 as KGHSH and CDR2 as LQKENI. V was pared by 3 bases and J by 1 base, with 10 bases between. The CDR3 is made up of 14 amino acids. In DNA form, the CDR3 reads TGTGCCAGCTCACCTCTGCAGAAATCCTACGAGCAGTACTTC. Its translation is CASSPLQKSYEQYF.